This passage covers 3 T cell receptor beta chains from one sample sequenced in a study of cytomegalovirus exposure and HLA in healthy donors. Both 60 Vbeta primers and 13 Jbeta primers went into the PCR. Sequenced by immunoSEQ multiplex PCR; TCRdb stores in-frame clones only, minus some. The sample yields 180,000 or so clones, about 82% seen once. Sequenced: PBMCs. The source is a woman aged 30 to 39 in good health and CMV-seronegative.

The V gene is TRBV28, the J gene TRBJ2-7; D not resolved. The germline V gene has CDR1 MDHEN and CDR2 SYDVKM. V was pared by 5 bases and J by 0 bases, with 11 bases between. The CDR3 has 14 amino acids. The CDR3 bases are TGTGCCAGCAGTAAGACGTGGAGCTCCTACGAGCAGTACTTC. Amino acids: CASSKTWSSYEQYF.

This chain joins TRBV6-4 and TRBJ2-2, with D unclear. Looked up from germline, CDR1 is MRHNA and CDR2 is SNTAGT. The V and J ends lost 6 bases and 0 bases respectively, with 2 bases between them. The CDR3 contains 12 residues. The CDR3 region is CASSSNTGELFF. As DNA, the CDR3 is TGTGCCAGCAGCTCGAACACCGGGGAGCTGTTTTTT.

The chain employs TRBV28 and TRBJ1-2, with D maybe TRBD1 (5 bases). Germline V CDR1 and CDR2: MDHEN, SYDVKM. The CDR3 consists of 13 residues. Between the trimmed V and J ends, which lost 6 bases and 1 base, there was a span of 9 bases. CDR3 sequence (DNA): TGTGCCAGCAGCCACCAGGGTAACTATGGCTACACCTTC. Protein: CASSHQGNYGYTF.